This T cell receptor (beta chain) was sequenced in a study of T cells in tumors and immune-related adverse events listed by TCRdb under 2021. With regard to this clone: It lacks a known antigen. The record has no base qualities; no much larger clone is one base away.

The CDR3 holds 15 amino acids from the cysteine to the phenylalanine. Only CDR3 DNA is held: 45 bases, read in frame from base 1. Via the germline V gene, CDR1 is SNHLY and CDR2 FYNNEI. V loses 7 bases, J loses 0 bases, and the germline ends lie 13 bases apart. Reading the label with the study, this specimen's treatment or condition is: nivolumab (PD-1 blockade) given before sampling. The DNeasy Blood and Tissue Kit was used to extract DNA from formalin-fixed paraffin-embedded specimens. The TCR beta locus was amplified and sequenced with the immunoSEQ assay, yielding bulk TCR Vbeta CDR3 data. In the authors' own workflow: Non-productive CDR3s, sequences shorter than 7 amino acids, and those not starting with C or ending with F/W were excluded. Analysis was restricted to specimens with at least 1000 reads, and clonotypes were defined at the amino acid level. Clonality was calculated as 1 minus Pielou's evenness. Library sizes were equalized by abundance-weighted random subsampling with replacement, which was repeated 100 times so that 95% confidence intervals could be reported. Repertoire overlap was quantified using the Morisita overlap index, and the top 40 clones per specimen were examined for overlap with the irAE. This is the immuneACCESS table as TCRdb keeps it, with only in-frame sequences that have V and J called. A part of the clones is gone; compared with another copy, unresolved V genes explain less than half, and the rest is unexplained. The D gene and trimming were derived from the DNA, and the V and J assignments and clone size from that table. Present in this sample are some 2,500 clones, roughly 80% of which were seen just once. The ten biggest clones cover around 7% of the sample.

Here the sequenced sample was tumor tissue, taken from a patient treated with anti-PD-1 therapy. The clonotype originates from a female donor with metastatic renal cell carcinoma. The chain is assembled from TRBV2 and TRBJ1-5; the D gene lacks a confident call. The DNA sequence is TGTGCCAGCAATGGAGACACATATAGCAATCAGCCCCAGCATTTT. It translates to CASNGDTYSNQPQHF.